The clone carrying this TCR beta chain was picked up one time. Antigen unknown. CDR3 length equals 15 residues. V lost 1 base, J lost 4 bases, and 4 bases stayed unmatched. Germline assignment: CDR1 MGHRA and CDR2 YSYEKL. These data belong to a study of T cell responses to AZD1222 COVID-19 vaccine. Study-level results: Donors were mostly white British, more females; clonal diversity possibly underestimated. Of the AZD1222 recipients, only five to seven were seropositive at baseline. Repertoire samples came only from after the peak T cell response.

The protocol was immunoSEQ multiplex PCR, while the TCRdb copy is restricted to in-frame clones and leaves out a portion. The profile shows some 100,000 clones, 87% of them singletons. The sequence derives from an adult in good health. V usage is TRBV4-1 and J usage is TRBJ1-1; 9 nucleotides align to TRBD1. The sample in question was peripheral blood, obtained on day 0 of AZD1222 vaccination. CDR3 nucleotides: TGCGCCAGCAGCCAAGCCGGGACAGGGACCACTGAAGCTTTCTTT. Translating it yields CASSQAGTGTTEAFF.